This T cell receptor beta chain was observed in a study of CD8 T cells in ankylosing spondylitis. Notes on this clonotype: What it recognizes is unknown.

In making TCR beta libraries, quantitative 5'-RACE with molecular barcodes was used. One entry per CDR3 protein results from TCRdb running MiXCR on the 5' RACE reads. Among around 480,000 distinct CDR3 sequences, approximately 17% were seen once, and the ten largest hold approximately 1%. General observations from the study: Earlier work had already found some motif variants in reactive arthritis synovial fluid and blood. Clones linked to the disease showed a CD8+ phenotype. They occurred at relatively low frequencies in peripheral blood. Within matched ankylosing spondylitis synovial fluid, disease-linked clones were reportedly significantly enriched. For ankylosing spondylitis blood, a TCR beta motif of 8 or 9 highly homologous variants appeared characteristic.

The CDR3 has 14 amino acids. Germline values: CDR1 MNHNS, CDR2 SASEGT. V lost 6 bases and J lost 6, with 16 bases in between. Source material: blood, either unsorted or a sorted T cell fraction (not recorded which). This chain joins TRBV6-1 and TRBJ2-3; D is undetermined. The origin of this receptor is a male donor with ankylosing spondylitis. DNA of the CDR3: TGTGCCAGCAGACGCTTAGGGTACGGCGATACGCAGTATTTT. Translating gives CASRRLGYGDTQYF.